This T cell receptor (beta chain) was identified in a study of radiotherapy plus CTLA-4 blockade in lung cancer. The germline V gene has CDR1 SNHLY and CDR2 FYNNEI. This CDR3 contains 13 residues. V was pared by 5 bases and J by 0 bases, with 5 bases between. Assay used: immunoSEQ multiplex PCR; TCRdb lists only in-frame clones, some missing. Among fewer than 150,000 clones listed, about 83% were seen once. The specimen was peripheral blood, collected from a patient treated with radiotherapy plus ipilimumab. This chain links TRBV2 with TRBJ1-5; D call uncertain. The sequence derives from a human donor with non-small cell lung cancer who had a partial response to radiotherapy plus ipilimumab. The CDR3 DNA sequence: TGTGCCAGCAGTTCAAATAGCAATCAGCCCCAGCATTTT. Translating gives CASSSNSNQPQHF.